This TCR beta chain was sequenced for a study of cytomegalovirus exposure and HLA in healthy donors. Overall study results and limits: Testing in vitro showed a few CMV-associated chains specific for CMV antigens.

Concerning this clone: Antigen: not known. One junction end does not reproduce the germline sequence, and a read error may be involved. Other DNA sequences in the sample encode the same CDR3.

PCR amplification relied on 60 Vbeta primers (plus 13 Jbeta primers). Sequencing used immunoSEQ multiplex PCR; TCRdb keeps in-frame clones, though not all of them. Of tens of thousands of clones listed, around 84% are singletons. The germline gives CDR1 SGHTA, CDR2 FQGTGA. The CDR3 has 17 residues. The sample taken for sequencing was PBMCs. The sequence derives from a woman aged 35 to 49 in good health and CMV-seropositive. The chain is built from TRBV7-3 and TRBJ2-7, with 12 bases aligning to TRBD2. This CDR3 is CASSKTSGSPPSYEQYF. DNA of the CDR3: TGTGCCAGCAGCAAGACTAGCGGGAGTCCTCCCTCCTACGAGCAGTATTTC.